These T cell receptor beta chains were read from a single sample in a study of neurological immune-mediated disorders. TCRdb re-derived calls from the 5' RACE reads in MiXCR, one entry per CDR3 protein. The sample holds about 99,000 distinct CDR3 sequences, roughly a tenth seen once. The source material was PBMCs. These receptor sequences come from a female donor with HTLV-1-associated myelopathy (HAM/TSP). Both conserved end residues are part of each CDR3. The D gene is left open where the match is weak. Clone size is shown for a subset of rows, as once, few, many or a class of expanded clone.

CDR3aa: CASSLAHLNTEAFF; CDR3nt: TGCGCCAGCAGCTTGGCTCATTTGAACACTGAAGCTTTCTTT; d_gene: .; j_gene: TRBJ1-1; abundance: many; v_gene: TRBV5-1
CDR3aa: CASSLDGINYGYTF; CDR3nt: TGTGCCAGCAGCTTGGACGGAATTAACTATGGCTACACCTTC; d_gene: .; j_gene: TRBJ1-2; abundance: many; v_gene: TRBV7-2
CDR3aa: CASSPYSPRDLAKNIQYF; CDR3nt: TGCGCCAGCAGCCCATACTCCCCCCGGGATCTAGCCAAAAACATTCAGTACTTC; d_gene: .; j_gene: TRBJ2-4; abundance: many; v_gene: TRBV5-1
CDR3aa: CSARSPAGTGELFF; CDR3nt: TGCAGTGCTAGGTCACCTGCGGGCACCGGGGAGCTGTTTTTT; d_gene: .; j_gene: TRBJ2-2; abundance: .; v_gene: TRBV20-1
CDR3aa: CSATNSVGYGYTF; CDR3nt: TGCAGTGCTACCAACTCCGTGGGTTATGGCTACACCTTC; d_gene: .; j_gene: TRBJ1-2; abundance: medium-sized; v_gene: TRBV20-1
CDR3aa: CASRGLGPVSQETQYF; CDR3nt: TGTGCCAGCAGGGGGTTGGGGCCCGTATCACAAGAGACCCAGTACTTC; d_gene: .; j_gene: TRBJ2-5; abundance: many; v_gene: TRBV28
CDR3aa: CASSLFGAHEQYF; CDR3nt: TGCGCCAGCAGCTTATTCGGGGCCCACGAGCAGTACTTC; d_gene: .; j_gene: TRBJ2-7; abundance: many; v_gene: TRBV5-1
CDR3aa: CASSLIRGSTDTQYF; CDR3nt: TGTGCCAGCAGCTTAATTCGCGGCTCCACAGATACGCAGTATTTT; d_gene: .; j_gene: TRBJ2-3; abundance: many; v_gene: TRBV7-3
CDR3aa: CSARDDEKLFF; CDR3nt: TGCAGTGCTAGAGACGATGAAAAACTGTTTTTT; d_gene: .; j_gene: TRBJ1-4; abundance: many; v_gene: TRBV20-1
CDR3aa: CSAEGGNTEAFF; CDR3nt: TGCAGTGCTGAAGGCGGAAACACTGAAGCTTTCTTT; d_gene: .; j_gene: TRBJ1-1; abundance: many; v_gene: TRBV20-1
CDR3aa: CASSLGGPRDEQYF; CDR3nt: TGTGCCAGCAGCTTAGGGGGCCCTAGGGACGAGCAGTACTTC; d_gene: .; j_gene: TRBJ2-7; abundance: many; v_gene: TRBV7-8
CDR3aa: CASSERGDTQYF; CDR3nt: TGTGCCAGCAGTGAACGCGGGGATACGCAGTATTTT; d_gene: .; j_gene: TRBJ2-3; abundance: many; v_gene: TRBV6-1
CDR3aa: CASSHGDPSGNEQFF; CDR3nt: TGTGCCAGCAGCCACGGGGACCCCTCAGGCAATGAGCAGTTCTTC; d_gene: .; j_gene: TRBJ2-1; abundance: many; v_gene: TRBV4-2
CDR3aa: CSARVLYQETQYF; CDR3nt: TGCAGTGCTAGAGTTCTGTACCAAGAGACCCAGTACTTC; d_gene: .; j_gene: TRBJ2-5; abundance: many; v_gene: TRBV20-1
CDR3aa: CASSPDLGGQAFF; CDR3nt: TGTGCCAGCAGTCCCGACCTGGGGGGACAAGCTTTCTTT; d_gene: .; j_gene: TRBJ1-1; abundance: few; v_gene: TRBV28
CDR3aa: CASSSAPKPLNTEAFF; CDR3nt: TGCGCCAGCAGCTCCGCCCCGAAGCCCTTGAACACTGAAGCTTTCTTT; d_gene: .; j_gene: TRBJ1-1; abundance: many; v_gene: TRBV5-1
CDR3aa: CASSPVTGLAWVTGELFF; CDR3nt: TGTGCCAGCAGTCCCGTAACGGGACTAGCGTGGGTTACCGGGGAGCTGTTTTTT; d_gene: TRBD2; j_gene: TRBJ2-2; abundance: .; v_gene: TRBV7-2
CDR3aa: CASSPPGRADTQYF; CDR3nt: TGTGCCAGCTCACCACCGGGGAGGGCAGATACGCAGTATTTT; d_gene: TRBD2; j_gene: TRBJ2-3; abundance: .; v_gene: TRBV18
CDR3aa: CSAPGPRGTQYF; CDR3nt: TGCAGTGCTCCGGGCCCCCGCGGTACGCAGTATTTT; d_gene: .; j_gene: TRBJ2-3; abundance: many; v_gene: TRBV20-1
CDR3aa: CASSRGQDTQYF; CDR3nt: TGTGCCAGCAGCCGCGGACAGGATACGCAGTATTTT; d_gene: .; j_gene: TRBJ2-3; abundance: many; v_gene: TRBV5-6
CDR3aa: CSAEDRVLLSAKNIQYF; CDR3nt: TGCAGTGCTGAGGACAGGGTCCTCCTATCGGCCAAAAACATTCAGTACTTC; d_gene: TRBD1; j_gene: TRBJ2-4; abundance: many; v_gene: TRBV20-1
CDR3aa: CSAFGGTSGGIDTQYF; CDR3nt: TGCAGTGCCTTCGGGGGGACTAGCGGGGGGATAGATACGCAGTATTTT; d_gene: TRBD2; j_gene: TRBJ2-3; abundance: many; v_gene: TRBV20-1
CDR3aa: CSVVRFAGRQETQYF; CDR3nt: TGCAGCGTTGTCCGGTTTGCGGGGCGACAAGAGACCCAGTACTTC; d_gene: .; j_gene: TRBJ2-5; abundance: few; v_gene: TRBV29-1
CDR3aa: CASSLAPGGAYEQYF; CDR3nt: TGTGCCAGCAGCTTAGCGCCCGGGGGGGCCTACGAGCAGTACTTC; d_gene: TRBD2; j_gene: TRBJ2-7; abundance: many; v_gene: TRBV7-9
CDR3aa: CASSLSPRQGSEQYF; CDR3nt: TGTGCCAGCAGCTTATCGCCCCGACAGGGGAGCGAGCAGTACTTC; d_gene: TRBD1; j_gene: TRBJ2-7; abundance: many; v_gene: TRBV7-9
CDR3aa: CASSVTGERTYEQYF; CDR3nt: TGTGCCAGCTCAGTGACAGGGGAGAGGACCTACGAGCAGTACTTC; d_gene: TRBD1; j_gene: TRBJ2-7; abundance: many; v_gene: TRBV18
CDR3aa: CAISAEGRGSVAQHF; CDR3nt: TGTGCCATCAGTGCCGAGGGTCGAGGGTCGGTAGCCCAGCATTTT; d_gene: .; j_gene: TRBJ1-5; abundance: many; v_gene: TRBV10-3
CDR3aa: CSARVKNNEQFF; CDR3nt: TGCAGTGCTAGAGTCAAGAACAATGAGCAGTTCTTC; d_gene: .; j_gene: TRBJ2-1; abundance: many; v_gene: TRBV20-1
CDR3aa: CASSPLLSLTYNEQFF; CDR3nt: TGTGCCAGCTCACCTTTATTATCCCTCACCTACAATGAGCAGTTCTTC; d_gene: .; j_gene: TRBJ2-1; abundance: many; v_gene: TRBV18
CDR3aa: CASNERQGGETQYF; CDR3nt: TGTGCCAGCAACGAGAGGCAGGGTGGGGAGACCCAGTACTTC; d_gene: .; j_gene: TRBJ2-5; abundance: many; v_gene: TRBV6-6
CDR3aa: CATARGREDGYTF; CDR3nt: TGTGCCACCGCGAGGGGCAGGGAAGACGGCTACACCTTC; d_gene: .; j_gene: TRBJ1-2; abundance: many; v_gene: TRBV5-6
CDR3aa: CASSYSGGVNEKLFF; CDR3nt: TGTGCCAGCAGTTACTCGGGAGGGGTCAATGAAAAACTGTTTTTT; d_gene: .; j_gene: TRBJ1-4; abundance: .; v_gene: TRBV6-6
CDR3aa: CASSPYPGRSGTGELFF; CDR3nt: TGCGCCAGCAGCCCCTATCCCGGACGAAGCGGCACCGGGGAGCTGTTTTTT; d_gene: .; j_gene: TRBJ2-2; abundance: many; v_gene: TRBV5-1
CDR3aa: CSVFKGSMNTEAFF; CDR3nt: TGCAGCGTTTTCAAGGGGTCCATGAACACTGAAGCTTTCTTT; d_gene: .; j_gene: TRBJ1-1; abundance: medium-sized; v_gene: TRBV29-1
CDR3aa: CASSFFGELFF; CDR3nt: TGTGCCAGCAGTTTCTTCGGGGAGCTGTTTTTT; d_gene: .; j_gene: TRBJ2-2; abundance: many; v_gene: TRBV28
CDR3aa: CATSRHPRTDNEQYF; CDR3nt: TGTGCTACCAGCAGACACCCTCGGACAGATAACGAGCAGTACTTC; d_gene: .; j_gene: TRBJ2-7; abundance: many; v_gene: TRBV15
CDR3aa: CASSLSSNIYEQYF; CDR3nt: TGTGCCAGCAGCTTGTCCAGCAACATCTACGAGCAGTACTTC; d_gene: .; j_gene: TRBJ2-7; abundance: .; v_gene: TRBV5-5
CDR3aa: CSVRAGGGTEAFF; CDR3nt: TGCAGCGTCCGCGCAGGTGGGGGTACTGAAGCTTTCTTT; d_gene: .; j_gene: TRBJ1-1; abundance: many; v_gene: TRBV29-1
CDR3aa: CANSLGQTYEQYF; CDR3nt: TGTGCCAACAGTTTAGGTCAGACTTACGAGCAGTACTTC; d_gene: .; j_gene: TRBJ2-7; abundance: .; v_gene: TRBV27
CDR3aa: CASSGHRQGAGGGYF; CDR3nt: TGTGCCAGCAGTGGACACCGACAGGGGGCAGGGGGGGGATACTTC; d_gene: TRBD1; j_gene: TRBJ2-5; abundance: many; v_gene: TRBV28
CDR3aa: CASSLAGDAGTRGELFF; CDR3nt: TGTGCCAGCAGCTTGGCGGGCGATGCGGGGACACGCGGGGAGCTGTTTTTT; d_gene: .; j_gene: TRBJ2-2; abundance: many; v_gene: TRBV5-7
CDR3aa: CASSLGSHYEQYF; CDR3nt: TGTGCCAGCAGTCTCGGGTCCCACTACGAGCAGTACTTC; d_gene: .; j_gene: TRBJ2-7; abundance: many; v_gene: TRBV12-3/TRBV12-4
CDR3aa: CASSYPREVNEQFF; CDR3nt: TGTGCCAGCAGCTATCCGAGGGAGGTTAATGAGCAGTTCTTC; d_gene: .; j_gene: TRBJ2-1; abundance: few; v_gene: TRBV11-2
CDR3aa: CASSREGILKDTQYF; CDR3nt: TGTGCCAGCAGCCGGGAAGGCATACTTAAAGATACGCAGTATTTT; d_gene: .; j_gene: TRBJ2-3; abundance: .; v_gene: TRBV6-5
CDR3aa: CASSTSGGARDTQYF; CDR3nt: TGTGCCAGCTCAACTAGCGGGGGGGCCAGAGATACGCAGTATTTT; d_gene: TRBD2; j_gene: TRBJ2-3; abundance: many; v_gene: TRBV12-3/TRBV12-4
CDR3aa: CASSRGGGTQPQHF; CDR3nt: TGCGCCAGCTCCAGGGGCGGAGGGACTCAGCCCCAGCATTTT; d_gene: .; j_gene: TRBJ1-5; abundance: many; v_gene: TRBV5-1
CDR3aa: CSASNGGSGNTTYF; CDR3nt: TGCAGTGCTAGTAACGGCGGCTCTGGAAACACCACATATTTT; d_gene: .; j_gene: TRBJ1-3; abundance: .; v_gene: TRBV20-1
CDR3aa: CASSIKGGVQFF; CDR3nt: TGTGCCAGCAGTATTAAGGGGGGTGTGCAGTTCTTC; d_gene: .; j_gene: TRBJ2-1; abundance: many; v_gene: TRBV3-1
CDR3aa: CASSPQILQYF; CDR3nt: TGTGCCAGCAGCCCCCAGATTCTGCAGTACTTC; d_gene: .; j_gene: TRBJ2-7; abundance: many; v_gene: TRBV7-2
CDR3aa: CASRTRKAGGYEQYF; CDR3nt: TGTGCCAGCAGGACCCGAAAAGCGGGGGGCTACGAGCAGTACTTC; d_gene: TRBD2; j_gene: TRBJ2-7; abundance: many; v_gene: TRBV28